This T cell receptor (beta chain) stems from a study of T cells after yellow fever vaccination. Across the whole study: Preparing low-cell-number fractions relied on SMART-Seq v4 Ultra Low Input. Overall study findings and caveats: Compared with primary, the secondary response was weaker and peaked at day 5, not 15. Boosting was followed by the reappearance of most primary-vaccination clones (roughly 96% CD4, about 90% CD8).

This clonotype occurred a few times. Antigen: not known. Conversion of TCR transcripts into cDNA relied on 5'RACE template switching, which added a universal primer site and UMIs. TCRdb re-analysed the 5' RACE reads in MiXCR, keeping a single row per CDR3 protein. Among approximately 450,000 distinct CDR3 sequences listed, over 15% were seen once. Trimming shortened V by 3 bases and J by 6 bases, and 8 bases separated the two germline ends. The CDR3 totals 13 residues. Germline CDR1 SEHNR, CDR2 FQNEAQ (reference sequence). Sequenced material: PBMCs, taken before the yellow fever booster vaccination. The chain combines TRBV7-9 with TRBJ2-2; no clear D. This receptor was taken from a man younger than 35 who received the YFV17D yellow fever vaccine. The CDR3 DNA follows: TGTGCCAGCAGCTTGTCGTCGGCCGGGGAGCTGTTTTTT. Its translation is CASSLSSAGELFF.